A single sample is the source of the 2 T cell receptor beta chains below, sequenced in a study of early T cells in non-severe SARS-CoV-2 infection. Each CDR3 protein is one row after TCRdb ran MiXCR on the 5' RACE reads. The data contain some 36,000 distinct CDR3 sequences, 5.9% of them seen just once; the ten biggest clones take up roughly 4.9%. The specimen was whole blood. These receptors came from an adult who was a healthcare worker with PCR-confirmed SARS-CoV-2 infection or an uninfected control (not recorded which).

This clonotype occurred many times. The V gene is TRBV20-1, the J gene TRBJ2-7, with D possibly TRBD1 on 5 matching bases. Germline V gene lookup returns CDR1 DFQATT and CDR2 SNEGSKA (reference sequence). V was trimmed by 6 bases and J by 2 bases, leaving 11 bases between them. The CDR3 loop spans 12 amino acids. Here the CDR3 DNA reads TGCAGTGCCACGGACATGACCTACGAGCAGTACTTC. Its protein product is CSATDMTYEQYF.

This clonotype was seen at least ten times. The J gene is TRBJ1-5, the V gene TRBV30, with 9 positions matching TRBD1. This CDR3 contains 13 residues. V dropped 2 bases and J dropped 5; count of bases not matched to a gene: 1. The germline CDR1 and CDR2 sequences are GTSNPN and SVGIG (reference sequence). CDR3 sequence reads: CAWSRTGDQPQHF. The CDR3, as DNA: TGTGCCTGGAGTAGGACAGGGGATCAGCCCCAGCATTTT.